This T cell receptor (beta chain) was documented in a study of cytomegalovirus exposure and HLA in healthy donors (dated by TCRdb to the late 2010s). About the study as a whole: An earlier analysis of several hundred of the donors reported 276 Gb of sequence data and about 100 million unique TCR beta sequences from around 200 million T cells. Rather than drawing on any new phenotypic data, the later analysis identified candidate immune exposures from TCR beta sequences and the way those sequences occurred across donors. To study patterns of TCR occurrence, a later analysis re-analyzed previously published TCR beta repertoires from 700 or so donors and added high-resolution HLA genotyping. About 5 DR-DQ haplotypes were handled as single units for association and clustering, since linkage in the cohort was strong. Donor age, sex, ethnicity and CMV serostatus were collected together with the repertoire data. A later genetic analysis used genome-wide SNP genotypes for about 65% of the 666 donors, treating that subset as a discovery cohort. All discovery cohort repertoires had been generated using a single sequencing platform. The study used immunosequencing to profile the T cell repertoires of 666 subjects and linked those repertoires to cytomegalovirus serostatus. HLA typing included class I and class II loci at four-digit resolution. An early release covering around 630 HLA-typed donors comprised roughly 300 gigabases of sequencing data and 65 million to 100 million unique TCR sequences. The genetic ancestry cluster associated with self-reported Caucasian donors included 65% to 90% of the approximately 400 genotyped donors. The study aimed to test whether signatures of past pathogen exposure could be identified by cataloging public T cell receptors. On average, roughly 250,000 unique TCR beta nucleotide sequences were sequenced per donor among a few hundred genotyped donors of the cohort, with around 19% of those sequences being non-productive. In an earlier analysis of roughly 540 of the donors, high-throughput TCR beta sequencing was used to judge whether each TCR beta V gene segment behaved as functional or pseudogenic. The number of donors typed differed by locus, with roughly 620-640 for A, B, C, DRB1 and DQB1, more than 500 for DQA1, approximately 570 for DPA1, and some 470 for DPB1. To predict cytomegalovirus infection status, the study brought together high-throughput TCR immunosequencing, statistical association of individual TCRs with disease status, and machine learning. Along with the roughly 700-subject first cohort, a separate validation cohort of over a hundred different subjects was used. Study-level results and caveats: Approximately 18 rarely observed V segments, including chromosome 9 orphons, were excluded from the earlier analysis of just under 600 of the donors because counts were too low. The authors suggested that the approach could potentially be generalized to other disease states and immunological phenotypes. In a later genetic analysis, a missense DCLRE1C variant was associated with V-gene and J-gene trimming of TCR beta chains, and the association was replicated in an independent cohort. Correlated functional status among segregating V segments might be attributable to linkage disequilibrium, but an unknown experimental factor could not be ruled out. Some IMGT-functional V segments, including TRBV6-2 and TRBV6-3, could not be distinguished by the 87-base-pair reads and were therefore excluded. Only TCR beta chains were sequenced in this cohort, and the absence of alpha or paired-chain data limited detectable features. A later genetic analysis reported fewer N-insertions in productive TCRs among donors in an Asian-associated ancestry cluster than the approximately 670-donor mean. Three of the identified cytomegalovirus-associated TCR beta chains were confirmed in vitro to be specific for cytomegalovirus antigens. Broadly in line with IMGT annotations, most TCR beta V segments showed up in productive rearrangements about 90% or about 30% of the time in an earlier analysis of roughly 590 of the donors. HLA typing was unavailable for some donors at each locus, so association tests used only the typed subset. Across donors, most TCR sequences were observed very rarely, whereas some public TCRs were present in many individuals. A group of highly shared sequence variants was considered likely to be a technical artifact of the sequencing pipeline. CMV serostatus was the only immune exposure information available for the cohort. In a later analysis, several top co-occurrence clusters were reported to appear linked to parvovirus B19, influenza, CMV and Epstein-Barr virus. At a false discovery rate of 0.05, a later analysis linked around 17,000 TCR beta sequences to specific HLA alleles. Presence/absence analyses assumed roughly uniform sequencing depth across donors, an assumption that may not hold. In a later analysis, HLA-associated TCR beta chains were found to be more clonally expanded and to have lower generation probabilities than equally common non-associated chains. The study gave a list of around 170 TCR beta chains associated with cytomegalovirus. A later analysis found that TCR association rates varied across HLA loci, with DRB1 alleles showing the most associated TCRs and HLA-C alleles the fewest. Most CMV-associated TCR beta chains appeared to be HLA-restricted in a later analysis, and the HLA associations seemed to be driven largely by CMV exposure. Cytomegalovirus status was reported to be diagnosed by the classifier with high specificity and sensitivity in both the original and validation cohorts. When HLA alleles, especially DR and DQ, strongly co-occurred, attributing TCR associations to individual alleles was difficult. A further reported finding was that TCR beta sequences accurately predicted the HLA-A and HLA-B alleles for most subjects in the first cohort.

CDR1 and CDR2 are read off the germline V gene (reference sequence) as LNHDA and SQIVND. The CDR3 covers 13 residues, taking in both the cysteine and the phenylalanine. Just the 39-base CDR3 DNA is kept, in frame starting at base 1. V is cut by 3 bases and J by 1 base, and the space between the germline ends is 6 bases. The library was obtained by the immunoSEQ multiplex PCR assay. The multiplex PCR relied on a mix of 60 forward primers for TCR Vbeta segments and 13 reverse primers for TCR Jbeta segments. The CDR3 region of rearranged TCR beta genes was amplified from genomic DNA by a multiplex PCR assay. Amplified TCR beta libraries were sequenced as 87-base-pair reads on the Illumina HiSeq System. Turning to the authors' computational methods: Across the 700 or so repertoires, a later analysis counted 80 million or so unique TCR beta chains, 9 million to 14 million of which were shared by at least two donors. To remove PCR and sequencing errors, raw reads were error-corrected and collapsed into unique sequences using a nearest-neighbor algorithm that merged closely related sequences. Alignment of CDR3 sequences to IMGT reference sequences was used to assign V, D and J gene segments. For a sequence to be retained, at least a six-nucleotide match to both a V gene segment and a J gene segment was required. Rearrangements were classified as productive when the CDR3 lacked stop codons and remained in frame with V and J, and all other rearrangements were classified as non-productive. CDR3 was defined according to IMGT convention as the region running from the second conserved V-encoded cysteine to the conserved J-encoded phenylalanine. The earlier analysis of fewer than 750 of the donors excluded sequences that lacked an unambiguous match to a single V gene segment. In an earlier analysis of 587 of the donors, V segments were called functional above 56.7% productive rearrangements and were called segregating when the between-donor standard deviation exceeded 5%. To diagnose cytomegalovirus status from the catalog of TCR beta chain sequences, a statistical classification framework was built. V and J gene assignment, in a later analysis, came from comparing TCR nucleotide sequences with IMGT/GENE-DB human TR gene sequences. Using the TCRdist pipeline, a later analysis assigned CDR3 sequences along with most-parsimonious VDJ recombination scenarios. In a later analysis, every TCR beta chain was defined by the combination of its CDR3 amino acid sequence and its V-gene family, and reads without a unique V-gene family were dropped. A later analysis removed 500 to 600 highly shared, low-generation-probability nucleotide sequences to deal with suspected cross-contamination and a sequencing artifact. A later analysis calculated a clonal expansion index for each public chain from normalized within-repertoire ranks of inferred template counts. A later analysis computed generation probabilities with a VDJ recombination model fitted to out-of-frame rearrangements, and checked the results against IGoR. In a later analysis, hypergeometric tests were used to score TCR-TCR, TCR-HLA and TCR-CMV co-occurrence, with a repertoire-size bias correction applied to TCR pairs. To estimate false discovery rates, a later analysis permuted the HLA or CMV assignments 20 times. In a later analysis, co-occurring TCRs were grouped using DBSCAN, and TCRdist sequence similarity was added for clustering within HLA-allele-positive subsets. Co-occurrence clustering excluded repertoires with fewer than 30,000 or more than 120,000 public chains, plus five with anomalous nucleotide sharing. TCRdb obtained this table from immuneACCESS and retained in-frame rearrangements with V and J assigned. These tables miss some clones; where compared with another copy, unresolved V genes account for less than half of the shortfall, and the remainder is unexplained. V, J and clone size were drawn from that table, and D and trimming were deduced from the DNA. The table for this sample lists 120,000 or so clones; about 80% of them were counted only once. Together, the top ten hold about 10% of the sample.

The cohort comprised 670 or so healthy bone marrow donors. At the time of sampling, all cohort members were nominally healthy, though unrecorded immune exposures were likely present. The donor tested CMV seropositive, placing the donor among the 289 seropositive members of the cohort. A peripheral blood sample was collected from each donor, and TCR beta sequencing was performed on peripheral blood mononuclear cells. The Qiagen DNeasy Blood Extraction Kit was used to extract genomic DNA from the blood cell samples. A remark on this clone: Its antigen is unknown. No qualities accompany the bases; no much larger clone lies one base away.

Material: PBMCs. This sequence originates from a female donor in good health and CMV-seropositive. The chain joins TRBV19 to TRBJ1-2; the D gene is unclear. The DNA sequence follows: TGTGCCAGTAGTATTCAGTTTAACTATGGCTACACCTTC. The encoded protein is CASSIQFNYGYTF.